The sequence of this T cell receptor beta chain was determined in a study of breast tumors, draining lymph nodes, adjacent tissues. Study findings and constraints: Tumors had less TCR diversity than lymph nodes, more than nontumor tissue. Findings are consistent with lymph node origin and intratumoral expansion of most tumor T cells. Data only fit, rather than demonstrated, lymph node origin of most tumor T cells. Compared with basal-like, luminal-like tumors shared significantly more repertoire with nontumor tissue.

Ten or more counts support this clonotype. Its antigen is not known. The lymph nodes were axillary draining lymph nodes from breast cancer patients. TCRdb passed the multiplex PCR reads through MiXCR, listing each CDR3 protein once. The data show under 250,000 distinct CDR3 sequences, about 34% seen once. The V gene's germline CDR1 is DFQATT and CDR2 SNEGSKA (reference sequence). Trimming took 2 bases from V and 4 from J; bases not matched to a gene: 6. CDR3 length equals 14 residues. This receptor was obtained from a female donor with breast cancer. Some clones in this sample may be carry-over from other donors' samples. The chain employs TRBV20-1 and TRBJ2-7; 9 nucleotides align to TRBD2. The specimen was axillary lymph node tissue. The CDR3 coding sequence is TGCAGTGCTAGACCTCCTAGCGGGGAGTACGAGCAGTACTTC. It encodes CSARPPSGEYEQYF.